The 31 T cell receptor beta chains below all came from one sample that was sequenced in a study of blood T cells in healthy people across ages. With a J-beta primer mix and a sample-barcoded 5' primer, a second PCR ran about 7 to 11 cycles. TCRdb re-analysed the 5' RACE reads in MiXCR, keeping a single row per CDR3 protein. This table has 540,000 or so distinct CDR3 sequences, around 48% appearing once. Sequencing was carried out using blood. The source is a man at least 80 years old in good health.

The chain couples TRBV29-1 to TRBJ2-4; 9 bases are a match to TRBD1. TRBJ2-7 explains the end of the DNA better; the J call may be wrong. Looked up from germline, CDR1 is SQVTM and CDR2 is ANQGSEA. The CDR3 loop spans 12 amino acids. Here the CDR3 DNA reads TGCAGCGTTTGGGACAGGGCCGGCGAGCAGTACTTC. Protein sequence: CSVWDRAGEQYF.

There are a few counts of this clonotype. The rearrangement uses TRBV29-1 and TRBJ2-3, with 7 nucleotides matching TRBD1. V lost 4 bases and J lost 3; bases outside the gene matches: 1. This CDR3 is 12 amino acids long. Looked up from germline, CDR1 is SQVTM and CDR2 is ANQGSEA. This CDR3 is CSVVTGTDTQYF. CDR3 coding DNA: TGCAGCGTTGTGACAGGGACAGATACGCAGTATTTT.

The rearrangement joins TRBV5-6 to TRBJ1-2; 10 positions match TRBD1. Germline CDR1 SGHDT, CDR2 YYEEEE. With 4 bases clipped from V and 4 bases from J, the junction kept 4 bases outside the gene matches. CDR3 size: 14 residues. The DNA of the CDR3 is TGTGCCAGCAGCATTGGACAGGGGGTCTATGGCTACACCTTC. Translating it yields CASSIGQGVYGYTF.

The genes are TRBV4-3 and TRBJ1-5, with no clear D. V was pared by 2 bases and J by 1 base, with 9 bases between. The germline CDR1 and CDR2 sequences are LGHNA and YSLEER. The CDR3 runs to 15 residues. The CDR3 nucleotides are TGCGCCAGCAGCCAACGCACCTGGAGCAATCAGCCCCAGCATTTT. Protein: CASSQRTWSNQPQHF.

Comments on this clonotype: Just one base apart from a much larger clone, this may be a read error. The rearrangement uses TRBV6-6 and TRBJ2-6; D is uncertain. The germline V gene encodes CDR1 MNHNY and CDR2 SVGAGI (reference sequence). CDR3 size: 13 residues. The CDR3 is CTSIDSGANVLTF. In DNA, the CDR3 is TGTACCAGCATAGACTCTGGGGCCAACGTCCTGACTTTC.

At least ten counts were recorded for this clonotype. The gene calls are TRBV7-2 and TRBJ1-2, with D possibly TRBD1 on 5 matching bases. The CDR3 length is 14 residues. Germline values: CDR1 SGHTA, CDR2 FQGNSA. Trimming shortened V by 3 bases and J by 2 bases, and 10 bases separated the two germline ends. The chain's CDR3 is CASSLGTGNYGYTF. The CDR3, as DNA: TGTGCCAGCAGCTTGGGGACGGGGAACTATGGCTACACCTTC.

The chain uses TRBV24-1 and TRBJ2-3; D is possibly TRBD1 (5 bases). CDR3 length: 15 amino acids. Looked up from germline, CDR1 is KGHDR and CDR2 is SFDVKD. The V and J ends lost 2 bases and 4 bases respectively, with 12 bases between them. The CDR3 DNA reads TGTGCCACCAGTGATTGGGGAAGGGGCGCAGATACGCAGTATTTT. It encodes CATSDWGRGADTQYF.

The rearrangement joins TRBV29-1 to TRBJ2-3; 7 nucleotides align to TRBD2. With 4 bases clipped from V and 3 bases from J, the junction kept 10 bases outside the gene matches. The CDR3 contains 15 residues. From germline, CDR1 is SQVTM and CDR2 ANQGSEA. The CDR3 nucleotides read TGCAGCGTTGTTGGGGGGGGAAGGTCGACAGATACGCAGTATTTT. Protein: CSVVGGGRSTDTQYF.

The chain combines TRBV2 with TRBJ2-5, with 11 bases identical to TRBD1. This CDR3 spans 15 amino acids. Germline CDR1 and CDR2: SNHLY and FYNNEI. Germline trimming cut 7 bases from V and 5 bases from J; bases unmatched to any gene: 9. CDR3 loop: CASTLGQGAFETQYF. The CDR3 bases are TGTGCCAGCACTCTTGGACAGGGGGCGTTTGAGACCCAGTACTTC.

The rearrangement joins TRBV7-2 to TRBJ1-4; no clear D. The V end was cut by 8 bases, the J end by 3 bases, with 13 bases between. The CDR3 loop spans 14 amino acids. Germline CDR1 reads SGHTA; CDR2 reads FQGNSA. CDR3 nucleotides: TGTGCCAGCCCCTTTCACGGGGCTAATGAAAAACTGTTTTTT. The encoded protein is CASPFHGANEKLFF.

The genes are TRBV20-1 and TRBJ2-3; D gene uncertain. Trimming shortened V by 1 base and J by 0 bases, and 8 bases separated the two germline ends. Looked up from germline, CDR1 is DFQATT and CDR2 is SNEGSKA (reference sequence). The CDR3 loop spans 14 amino acids. The CDR3 here is CSARVTPSTDTQYF. The CDR3 DNA follows: TGCAGTGCTAGAGTCACCCCGAGCACAGATACGCAGTATTTT.

This clonotype was detected a few times. The rearrangement links TRBV20-1 to TRBJ2-5; D is tentatively TRBD1 or TRBD2 (5 bases each). The CDR3 is 13 amino acids. The V and J ends lost 6 bases and 5 bases respectively, with 16 bases between them. Germline loops: CDR1 DFQATT, CDR2 SNEGSKA (reference sequence). Written as DNA, the CDR3 is TGCAGTGCCGCCGACAGCGGTTTGGAGACCCAGTACTTC. It is translated as CSAADSGLETQYF.

The chain is built from TRBV20-1 and TRBJ2-7, with 7 bases lining up with TRBD1. The CDR3 extends over 13 amino acids. Germline V lookup: CDR1 DFQATT, CDR2 SNEGSKA (reference sequence). V lost 2 bases and J lost 2; bases outside the gene matches: 3. This chain's CDR3 is CSARRQGAYEQYF. DNA of the CDR3: TGCAGTGCTAGACGACAGGGAGCCTACGAGCAGTACTTC.

This clonotype came up a few times. This chain links TRBV11-1 with TRBJ2-3, with 7 positions matching TRBD2. The germline CDR1 and CDR2 sequences are SGHAT and FQDESV (reference sequence). J lost 8 bases, V lost 10 bases, and 18 bases had no gene match. The CDR3 runs to 15 residues. The CDR3 coding sequence is TGTGCCACCCGGGAGCGGGGCCAGAATTGGGGTACGCAGTATTTT. It is translated as CATRERGQNWGTQYF.

The genes are TRBV6-2 or TRBV6-3 and TRBJ2-1, with D perhaps TRBD1 (6 bases). Matching the DNA end better, TRBJ2-7 makes the J call doubtful. CDR3 length: 15 residues. The germline V gene has CDR1 MNHEY and CDR2 SVGEGT. The DNA of the CDR3 is TGTGCCAGCAGTTACAGAGGGACACGATACAATGAGCAGTACTTC. This translates into CASSYRGTRYNEQYF.

This clonotype has only a few counts. The V call is TRBV2, the J call TRBJ2-3; TRBD2 matches at 10 bases. V shed 5 bases and J 2 bases; nucleotides not matched to a gene: 7. There are 16 residues in the CDR3. Germline CDR1 SNHLY, CDR2 FYNNEI. For the CDR3, the DNA is TGTGCCAGCAGTCGGCGGACTAGCGGATACACAGATACGCAGTATTTT. It yields the protein CASSRRTSGYTDTQYF.

This clonotype was observed at least ten times. This sequence joins TRBV6-6 and TRBJ2-1; 7 nucleotides agree with TRBD2. Germline loops: CDR1 MNHNY, CDR2 SVGAGI (reference sequence). Unmatched junction bases numbered 3, after V lost 7 bases and J lost 0 bases. The CDR3 extends over 14 amino acids. The CDR3 spells CASKAGLSYNEQFF. The CDR3 DNA is TGTGCCAGCAAAGCGGGGCTCTCCTACAATGAGCAGTTCTTC.

This clonotype showed up just a few times. V gene TRBV5-1 combines with J gene TRBJ2-7; TRBD1 matches 7 bases. The germline V gene has CDR1 SGHRS and CDR2 YFSETQ. With 5 bases clipped from V and 0 bases from J, the junction kept 2 bases outside the gene matches. The CDR3 loop spans 13 amino acids. The CDR3 loop reads CASRQGSSYEQYF. The CDR3 coding sequence is TGCGCCAGCAGACAGGGGAGCTCCTACGAGCAGTACTTC.

CDR3 nucleotides: TGTGCCAGCAGCCCGGGGACAGGAAGCCCCTACGAGCAGTACTTC. Its translation is CASSPGTGSPYEQYF. The chain is built from TRBV7-2 and TRBJ2-7, with 8 bases that match TRBD1. J lost 2 bases, V lost 5 bases, and 8 bases had no gene match. Germline lookup yields CDR1 SGHTA and CDR2 FQGNSA. This CDR3 has 15 amino acids.

This clonotype was found a few times. CDR3 sequence reads: CSARRRGILNEQFF. The CDR3 region has the DNA TGCAGTGCGCGCAGGCGGGGCATCCTCAATGAGCAGTTCTTC. The V call is TRBV20-1, the J call TRBJ2-1; maybe TRBD2 (6 bases). Germline loops: CDR1 DFQATT, CDR2 SNEGSKA (reference sequence). This CDR3 contains 14 residues. V was cut by 6 bases and J by 6 bases, with 18 bases left in between.

A word on this clonotype: A read error is likely, as this CDR3 ends without the conserved phenylalanine or tryptophan. V is TRBV9 and J is TRBJ2-6, with unresolved D. The germline CDR1 and CDR2 sequences are SGDLS and YYNGEE. The CDR3 loop spans 16 amino acids. Trimming took off 3 bases at V and 0 bases at J, with 10 bases between the two ends. CDR3 sequence (DNA): TGTGCCAGCAGCGCCCCCGGTAGCTCTGGGGCCAACGTCCTGACTGTC. Amino acid sequence: CASSAPGSSGANVLTV.

The genes are TRBV28 and TRBJ1-5, with TRBD1 as a possible D gene (5 bases). The CDR3 runs 13 residues. Trimming pared 4 bases from V and 7 bases from J, leaving 11 bases between. Germline lookup yields CDR1 MDHEN and CDR2 SYDVKM. Here the CDR3 reads CASSWGGGQPQHF. CDR3 coding DNA: TGTGCCAGCAGTTGGGGGGGGGGACAGCCCCAGCATTTT.

This clonotype turned up a few times. The V gene is TRBV27, the J gene TRBJ2-1, with 11 bases that match TRBD2. The CDR3 is 17 residues long. The junction had 8 bases not matched to a gene; V was cut back by 5 bases and J by 2 bases. Germline V gene lookup returns CDR1 MNHEY and CDR2 SMNVEV (reference sequence). CDR3 sequence (DNA): TGTGCCAGCAGTAGATCTAGCGGGAGGAATACCTACAATGAGCAGTTCTTC. Its protein product is CASSRSSGRNTYNEQFF.

In its sample, this clonotype was seen a few times. J is TRBJ1-6 and V is TRBV7-2, with 8 bases matching TRBD1. The length of the CDR3 is 16 residues. Germline V CDR1 and CDR2: SGHTA, FQGNSA. The V segment lost 2 bases and the J segment 4 bases; nucleotides outside the gene matches: 4. CDR3 loop: CASSLQGARYNSPLHF. The CDR3 DNA follows: TGTGCCAGCAGCTTACAGGGGGCGCGGTATAATTCACCCCTCCACTTT.

Only a few counts were recorded for this clonotype. V is TRBV10-3 and J is TRBJ2-7; no reliable D call. Per germline, CDR1 ENHRY and CDR2 SYGVKD. The V gene lost 4 bases and the J gene lost 6 bases, with 13 bases spanning the gap. This CDR3 has 13 residues. CDR3 DNA sequence: TGTGCCATCAGTGTCGGAAGTTCGGCCGAGCAGTACTTC. This gives the protein CAISVGSSAEQYF.

This clonotype was seen a handful of times. This chain joins TRBV7-9 and TRBJ2-7; possibly TRBD1 for D (5 bases). CDR1 and CDR2 from the germline V gene are SEHNR and FQNEAQ (reference sequence). The germline V and J ends were trimmed by 4 bases and 4 bases, with 14 bases remaining between them. The length of the CDR3 is 14 residues. The CDR3 DNA sequence: TGTGCCAGCAGCTCAGGGAACCTTGGGTACGAGCAGTACTTC. It encodes CASSSGNLGYEQYF.

The chain recombines TRBV12-3 or TRBV12-4 with TRBJ2-7; D is possibly TRBD1 or TRBD2 (5 bases each). The CDR3 length is 13 residues. Between the trimmed V and J ends, which lost 4 bases and 2 bases, there was a span of 9 bases. The CDR3 is CASSWGSPYEQYF. In DNA form, the CDR3 reads TGTGCCAGCAGTTGGGGGTCTCCCTACGAGCAGTACTTC.

The V call is TRBV7-2, the J call TRBJ2-1; 7 nucleotides agree with TRBD2. The J call may be in error: the DNA end matches TRBJ2-7 better. This CDR3 comprises 16 residues. Germline CDR1 and CDR2: SGHTA and FQGNSA. The CDR3 DNA is TGTGCCAGCAGCCGGGACTACCAGAGCTCCTACAATGAGCAGTACTTC. Its translation: CASSRDYQSSYNEQYF.

The table lists this clonotype with a few counts. A junction boundary mismatches the germline segment, possibly from a read error. The chain joins TRBV6-6 to TRBJ2-5; TRBD1 or TRBD2 may be the D gene (5 bases each). Germline values: CDR1 MNHNY, CDR2 SVGAGI (reference sequence). This CDR3 has 16 amino acids. CDR3 loop: CASSYSSSGTQGTQYF. The DNA of the CDR3 is TGTGCCAGCAGTTACTCCAGCTCCGGGACCCAAGGGACCCAGTACTTC.

The V and J genes are TRBV6-5 and TRBJ2-7; D is possibly TRBD1 or TRBD2 (5 bases each). In germline, CDR1 is MNHEY, CDR2 SVGAGI. V dropped 6 bases and J dropped 3 bases, with 15 bases sitting between them. CDR3 size: 14 residues. The CDR3 region has the DNA TGTGCCAGCAGATCCGGCAGGGAGAACTACGAGCAGTACTTC. As protein: CASRSGRENYEQYF.

This clonotype was observed a few times. This rearrangement joins TRBV7-2 to TRBJ2-3; 7 bases are shared with TRBD2. Per the germline V gene, CDR1 is SGHTA and CDR2 is FQGNSA. The CDR3 contains 14 residues. V trimming: 3 bases; J trimming: 4 bases; junction bases outside the gene matches: 4. CDR3 sequence: CASSFGRVADTQYF. For the CDR3, the DNA is TGTGCCAGCAGCTTTGGGAGGGTGGCAGATACGCAGTATTTT. Full variable domain (missing parts from reference TRBV7-2 and TRBJ2-3): GAGVSQSPSNKVTEKGKDVELRCDPISGHTALYWYRQSLGQGLEFLIYFQGNSAPDKSGLPSDRFSAERTGGSVSTLTIQRTQQEDSAVYLCASSFGRVADTQYFGPGTRLTVL.